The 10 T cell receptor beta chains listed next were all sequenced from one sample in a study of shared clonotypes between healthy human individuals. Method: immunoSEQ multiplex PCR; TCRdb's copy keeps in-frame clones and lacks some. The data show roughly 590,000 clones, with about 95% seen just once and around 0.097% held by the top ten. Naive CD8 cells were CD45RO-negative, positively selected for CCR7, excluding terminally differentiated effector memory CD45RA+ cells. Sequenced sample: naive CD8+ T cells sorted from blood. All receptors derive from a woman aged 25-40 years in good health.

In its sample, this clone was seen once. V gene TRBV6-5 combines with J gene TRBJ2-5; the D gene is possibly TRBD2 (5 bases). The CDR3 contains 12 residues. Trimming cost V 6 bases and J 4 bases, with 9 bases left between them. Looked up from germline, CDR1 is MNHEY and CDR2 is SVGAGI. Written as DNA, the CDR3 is TGTGCCAGCAGATCAGGAGGAGAGACCCAGTACTTC. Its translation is CASRSGGETQYF.

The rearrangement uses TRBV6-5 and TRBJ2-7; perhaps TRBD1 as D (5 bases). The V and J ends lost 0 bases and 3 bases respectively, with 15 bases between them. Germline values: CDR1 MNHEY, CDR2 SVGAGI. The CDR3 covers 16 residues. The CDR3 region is CASSYSAGHGVYEQYF. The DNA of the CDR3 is TGTGCCAGCAGTTACTCCGCCGGACATGGAGTCTACGAGCAGTACTTC.

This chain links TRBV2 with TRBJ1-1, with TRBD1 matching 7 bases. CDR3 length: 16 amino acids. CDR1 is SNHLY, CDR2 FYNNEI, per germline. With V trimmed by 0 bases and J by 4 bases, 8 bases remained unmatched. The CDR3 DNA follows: TGTGCCAGCAGTGAAGCGCTTCAGGGGGGAGGCACTGAAGCTTTCTTT. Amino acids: CASSEALQGGGTEAFF.

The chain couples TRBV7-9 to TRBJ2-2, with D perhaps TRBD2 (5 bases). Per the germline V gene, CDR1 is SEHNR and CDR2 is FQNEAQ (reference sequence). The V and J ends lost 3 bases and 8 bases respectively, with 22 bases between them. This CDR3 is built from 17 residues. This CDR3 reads CASSFPVTAGGSGELFF. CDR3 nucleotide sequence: TGTGCCAGCAGCTTTCCCGTAACGGCGGGCGGGTCGGGGGAGCTGTTTTTT.

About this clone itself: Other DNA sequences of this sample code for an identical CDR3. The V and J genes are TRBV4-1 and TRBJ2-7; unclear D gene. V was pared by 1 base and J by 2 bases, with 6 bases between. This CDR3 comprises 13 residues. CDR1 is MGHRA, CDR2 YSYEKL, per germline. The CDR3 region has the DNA TGCGCCAGCAGCCAAGCACGGGCCTACGAGCAGTACTTC. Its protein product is CASSQARAYEQYF.

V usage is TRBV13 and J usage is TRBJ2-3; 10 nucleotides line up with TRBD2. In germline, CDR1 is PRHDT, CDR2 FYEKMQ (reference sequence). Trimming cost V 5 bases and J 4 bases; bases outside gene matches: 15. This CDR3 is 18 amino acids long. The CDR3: CASSVHPSGSVSPDTQYF. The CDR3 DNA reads TGTGCCAGCAGCGTCCATCCTAGCGGGAGCGTCTCCCCAGATACGCAGTATTTT.

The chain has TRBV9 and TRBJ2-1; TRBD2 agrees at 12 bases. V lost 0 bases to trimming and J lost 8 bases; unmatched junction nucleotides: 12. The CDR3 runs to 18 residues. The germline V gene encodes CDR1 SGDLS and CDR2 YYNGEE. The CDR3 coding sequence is TGTGCCAGCAGCGTAGAAGATAGGGTGACTAGCGGGAGCTATGAGCAGTTCTTC. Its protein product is CASSVEDRVTSGSYEQFF.

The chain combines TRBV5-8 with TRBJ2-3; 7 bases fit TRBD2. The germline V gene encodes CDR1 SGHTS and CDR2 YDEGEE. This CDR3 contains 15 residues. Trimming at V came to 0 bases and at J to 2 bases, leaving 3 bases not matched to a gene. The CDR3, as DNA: TGTGCCAGCAGCTTGGGGGCGGGGGACACAGATACGCAGTATTTT. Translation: CASSLGAGDTDTQYF.

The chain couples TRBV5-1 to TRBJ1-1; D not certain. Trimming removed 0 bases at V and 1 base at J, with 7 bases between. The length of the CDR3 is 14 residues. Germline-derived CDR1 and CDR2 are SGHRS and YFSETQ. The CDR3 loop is CASSLAARNTEAFF. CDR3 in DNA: TGCGCCAGCAGCTTGGCCGCCAGGAACACTGAAGCTTTCTTT.

CDR3 DNA sequence: TGCGCCAGCAGTGATTTCGGGGAAGAGCAGTACTTC. Translating it yields CASSDFGEEQYF. V is TRBV10-1 and J is TRBJ2-7, with D tentatively TRBD2 (5 bases). The CDR3 consists of 12 residues. Looked up from germline, CDR1 is WNHNN and CDR2 is SYGVQD (reference sequence). V lost 3 bases, J lost 7 bases, and 10 bases lay in between.